This T cell receptor beta chain was captured in a study of cytomegalovirus exposure and HLA in healthy donors. All donors participated as healthy donors of bone marrow. At sampling all donors were nominally healthy, likely with unrecorded immune exposures. CDR3 length equals 16 residues. Germline CDR1 and CDR2: SNHLY and FYNNEI. J lost 0 bases, V lost 7 bases, and 9 bases had no gene match. This PCR relied on a set of 60 Vbeta primers and 13 Jbeta primers. Sequencing used immunoSEQ multiplex PCR; TCRdb keeps in-frame clones, though not all of them. Listed are approximately 170,000 clones; approximately 0.82% falls within the top ten.

Sequenced: PBMCs. The receptor's source is a woman younger than 30 in good health and CMV-seropositive. J is TRBJ2-4 and V is TRBV2; 7 bases fit TRBD2. CDR3 residues: CASNSDAGVAKNIQYF. Here the CDR3 DNA reads TGTGCCAGCAATTCCGACGCGGGAGTAGCCAAAAACATTCAGTACTTC.